This T cell receptor (beta chain) was recovered during a study of read filtering for tumor transcriptome and immune sequencing. This library used roughly 400 ng RNA and molecular barcoded adaptors spanning alpha/delta and beta/gamma chains. TCRdb itself ran the reads through MiXCR, one entry per CDR3 protein. This sample has about 35,000 distinct CDR3 sequences, with roughly an eighth found just once. Germline-derived CDR1 and CDR2 are DFQATT and SNEGSKA (reference sequence). CDR3 size: 11 residues. V was trimmed by 6 bases and J by 1 base, leaving 7 bases between them. The V gene is TRBV20-1, the J gene TRBJ2-7, with a tentative D call TRBD1 (5 bases). Sequencing input: a population of CD138-negative cells sorted from bone marrow. The clonotype comes from a donor aged 40 or older with multiple myeloma. The CDR3 is CSAHRSYEQYF. The CDR3 nucleotides are TGCAGTGCCCACAGGTCCTACGAGCAGTACTTC.